The clone carrying this T cell receptor beta chain was recorded once. Antigen unknown. Negative isolation yielded CD8+ and CD4+ T cells; FACS enriched TEMRA cells. This sample was taken from a study of CD8 T cells in Susac syndrome. Across the whole study: Within the sequenced Susac syndrome patient group, about six exhibited active disease and roughly 8 were in remission. Susac syndrome patients were untreated, on corticosteroids with some adding intravenous immunoglobulin, or on intravenous immunoglobulin only.

An input of roughly 0.45 to 1 ug of RNA was subjected to reverse transcription using random hexamers. TCRdb re-called the immunoSEQ multiplex PCR reads with MiXCR, one entry per CDR3 protein. The sample has around 150,000 distinct CDR3 sequences; 95% are singletons. Study-wide results and caveats: An acknowledgment was made by the study that its TCR sequencing and HLA analysis involved relatively few individuals.

Germline CDR1 and CDR2: SEHNR and FQNEAQ (reference sequence). There are 14 residues in the CDR3. V shed 5 bases and J 4 bases; nucleotides not matched to a gene: 1. Sequencing was carried out using CD4+ T cells from PBMCs. The source of this sequence is a human donor with Susac syndrome. The rearrangement uses TRBV7-9 and TRBJ2-2, with 10 nucleotides matching TRBD1. The CDR3 is CASSRTGGTGELFF. The DNA of the CDR3 is TGTGCCAGCAGCCGGACAGGGGGCACCGGGGAGCTGTTTTTT. Combining the CDR3 with reference TRBV7-9 and TRBJ2-2 gives the whole variable domain DTGVSQNPRHKITKRGQNVTFRCDPISEHNRLYWYRQTLGQGPEFLTYFQNEAQLEKSRLLSDRFSAERPKGSFSTLEIQRTEQGDSAMYLCASSRTGGTGELFFGEGSRLTVL.